This TCR beta chain appears in the sequencing data of a study of identical twins. Trimming cost V 6 bases and J 5 bases; bases outside gene matches: 7. CDR3 length: 15 residues. Using its own MiXCR run on the 5' RACE reads, TCRdb lists one record per CDR3 protein. The sample carries 1.5 million to 2 million distinct CDR3 sequences, 32% recorded once. The J gene is TRBJ2-1, the V gene TRBV12-3 or TRBV12-4; 10 bases map to TRBD2. Sequenced material: cord blood. This TCR derives from a newborn girl in good health. CDR3 sequence: CASRLILAGDNEQFF. CDR3 DNA sequence: TGTGCCAGCAGACTCATCCTAGCGGGGGACAATGAGCAGTTCTTC.